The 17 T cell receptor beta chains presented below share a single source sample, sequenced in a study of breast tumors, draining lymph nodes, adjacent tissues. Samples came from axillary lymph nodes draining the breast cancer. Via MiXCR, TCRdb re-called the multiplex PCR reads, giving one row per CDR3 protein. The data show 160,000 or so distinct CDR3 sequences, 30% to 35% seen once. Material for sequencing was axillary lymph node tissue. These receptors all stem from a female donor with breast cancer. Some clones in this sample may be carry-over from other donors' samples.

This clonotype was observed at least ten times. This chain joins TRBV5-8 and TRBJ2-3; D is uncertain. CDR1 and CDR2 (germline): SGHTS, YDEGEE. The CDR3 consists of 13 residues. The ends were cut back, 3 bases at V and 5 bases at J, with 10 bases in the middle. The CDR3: CASSSKAIDTQYF. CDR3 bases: TGTGCCAGCAGCTCCAAGGCCATAGATACGCAGTATTTT.

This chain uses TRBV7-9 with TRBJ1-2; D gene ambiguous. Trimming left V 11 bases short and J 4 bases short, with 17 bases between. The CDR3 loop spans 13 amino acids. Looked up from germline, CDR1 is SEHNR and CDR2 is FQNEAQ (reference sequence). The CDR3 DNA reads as TGTGCCTGGGAGACCAGAGGACCCTATGGCTACACCTTC. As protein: CAWETRGPYGYTF.

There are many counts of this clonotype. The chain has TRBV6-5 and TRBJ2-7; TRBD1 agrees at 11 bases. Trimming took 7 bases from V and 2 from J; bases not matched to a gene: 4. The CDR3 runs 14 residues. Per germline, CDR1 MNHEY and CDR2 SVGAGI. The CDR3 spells CASTGTGGPYEQYF. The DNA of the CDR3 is TGTGCCAGCACCGGGACAGGGGGGCCCTACGAGCAGTACTTC.

CDR3 nucleotide sequence: TGTGCCAGCAGCTTGGGACTAGTAATGGTGGAGCCGCAGTACTTC. This sequence encodes CASSLGLVMVEPQYF. The chain links TRBV7-2 to TRBJ2-5; the match to TRBD2 covers 8 bases. Per germline, CDR1 SGHTA and CDR2 FQGNSA. Trimming cost V 3 bases and J 11 bases; bases outside gene matches: 14. The CDR3 consists of 15 residues.

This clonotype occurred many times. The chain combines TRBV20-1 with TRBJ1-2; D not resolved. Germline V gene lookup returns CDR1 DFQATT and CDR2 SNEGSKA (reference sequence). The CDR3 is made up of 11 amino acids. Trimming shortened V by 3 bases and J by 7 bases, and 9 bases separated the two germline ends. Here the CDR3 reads CSASGTVGYTF. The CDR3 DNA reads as TGCAGTGCTAGCGGTACTGTTGGCTACACCTTC.

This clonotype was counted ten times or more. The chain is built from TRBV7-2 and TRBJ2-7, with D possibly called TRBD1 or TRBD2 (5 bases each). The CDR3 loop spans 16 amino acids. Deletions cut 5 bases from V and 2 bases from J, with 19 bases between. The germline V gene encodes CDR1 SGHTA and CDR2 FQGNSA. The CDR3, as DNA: TGTGCCAGCAGCACACCCGGAGGTCGAGGGGCCTACGAGCAGTACTTC. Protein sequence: CASSTPGGRGAYEQYF.

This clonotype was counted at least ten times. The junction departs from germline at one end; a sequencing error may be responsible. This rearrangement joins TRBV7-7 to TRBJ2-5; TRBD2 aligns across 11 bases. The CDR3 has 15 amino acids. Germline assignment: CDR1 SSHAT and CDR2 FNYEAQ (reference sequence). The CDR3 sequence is CASSLVAGGVKTQYF. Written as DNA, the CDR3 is TGTGCTAGCAGCTTAGTAGCGGGAGGGGTAAAGACCCAGTACTTC.

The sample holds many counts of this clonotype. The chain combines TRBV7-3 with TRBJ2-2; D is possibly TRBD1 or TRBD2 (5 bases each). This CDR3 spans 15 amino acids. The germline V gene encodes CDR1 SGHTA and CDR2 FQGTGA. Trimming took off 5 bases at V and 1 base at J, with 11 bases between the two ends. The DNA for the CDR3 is TGTGCCAGCAGCCTGGGACGGCTGAACACCGGGGAGCTGTTTTTT. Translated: CASSLGRLNTGELFF.

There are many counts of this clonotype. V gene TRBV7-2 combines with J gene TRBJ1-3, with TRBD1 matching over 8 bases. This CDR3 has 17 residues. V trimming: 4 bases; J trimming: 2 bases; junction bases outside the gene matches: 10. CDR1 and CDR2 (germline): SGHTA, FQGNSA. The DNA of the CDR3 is TGTGCCAGCAGCTCAAGACCCGCGACAGGGGCTGGAAACACCATATATTTT. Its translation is CASSSRPATGAGNTIYF.

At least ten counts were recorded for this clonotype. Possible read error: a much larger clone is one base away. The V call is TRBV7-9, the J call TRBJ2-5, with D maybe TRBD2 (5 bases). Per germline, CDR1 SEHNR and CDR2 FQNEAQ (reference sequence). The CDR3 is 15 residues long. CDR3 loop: CASSGGVLYQETQHF. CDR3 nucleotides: TGTGCCAGCAGCGGAGGCGTGCTGTACCAAGAGACCCAGCACTTC.

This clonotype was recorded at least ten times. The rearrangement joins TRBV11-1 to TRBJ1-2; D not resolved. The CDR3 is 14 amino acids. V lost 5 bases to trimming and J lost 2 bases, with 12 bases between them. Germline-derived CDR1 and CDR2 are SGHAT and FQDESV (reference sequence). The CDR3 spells CASSPRRENYGYTF. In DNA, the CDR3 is TGTGCCAGCAGCCCAAGGAGGGAAAACTATGGCTACACCTTC.

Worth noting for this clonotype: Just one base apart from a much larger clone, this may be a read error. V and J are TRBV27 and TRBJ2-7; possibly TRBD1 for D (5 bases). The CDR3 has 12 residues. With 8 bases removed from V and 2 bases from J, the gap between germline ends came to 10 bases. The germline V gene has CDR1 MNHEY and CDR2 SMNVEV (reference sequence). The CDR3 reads CASGALPYEQYF. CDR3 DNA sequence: TGTGCCAGCGGGGCACTCCCCTACGAGCAGTACTTC.

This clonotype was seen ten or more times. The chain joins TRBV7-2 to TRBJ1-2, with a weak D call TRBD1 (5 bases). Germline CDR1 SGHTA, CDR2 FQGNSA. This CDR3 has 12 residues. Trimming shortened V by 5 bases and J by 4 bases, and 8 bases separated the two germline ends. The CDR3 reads CASSPGLYGYTF. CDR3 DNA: TGTGCCAGCAGCCCGGGACTCTATGGCTACACCTTC.

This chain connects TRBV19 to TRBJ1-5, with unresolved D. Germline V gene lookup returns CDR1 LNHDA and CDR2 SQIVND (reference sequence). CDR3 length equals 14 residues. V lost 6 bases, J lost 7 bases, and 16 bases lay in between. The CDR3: CASREGFVRQPQHF. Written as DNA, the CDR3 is TGTGCCAGTAGAGAGGGTTTTGTAAGACAGCCCCAGCATTTT.

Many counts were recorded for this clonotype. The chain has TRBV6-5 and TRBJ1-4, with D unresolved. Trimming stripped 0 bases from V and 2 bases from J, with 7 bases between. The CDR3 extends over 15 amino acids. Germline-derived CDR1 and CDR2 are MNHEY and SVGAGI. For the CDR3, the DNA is TGTGCCAGCAGTTACTCCTACAGCACTAATGAAAAACTGTTTTTT. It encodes CASSYSYSTNEKLFF.

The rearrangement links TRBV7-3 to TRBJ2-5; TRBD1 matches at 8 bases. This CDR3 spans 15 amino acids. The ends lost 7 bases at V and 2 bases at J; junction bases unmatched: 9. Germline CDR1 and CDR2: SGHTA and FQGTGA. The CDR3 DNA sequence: TGTGCCAGCACCCCACGACAGGGGACACAAGAGACCCAGTACTTC. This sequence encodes CASTPRQGTQETQYF.

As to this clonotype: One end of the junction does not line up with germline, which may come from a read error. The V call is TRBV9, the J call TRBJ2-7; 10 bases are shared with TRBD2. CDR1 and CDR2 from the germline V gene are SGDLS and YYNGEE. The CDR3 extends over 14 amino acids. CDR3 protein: CASGVSPSGSEQSF. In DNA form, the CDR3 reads TGTGCCAGCGGCGTTAGTCCTAGCGGGAGCGAGCAGTCCTTC.